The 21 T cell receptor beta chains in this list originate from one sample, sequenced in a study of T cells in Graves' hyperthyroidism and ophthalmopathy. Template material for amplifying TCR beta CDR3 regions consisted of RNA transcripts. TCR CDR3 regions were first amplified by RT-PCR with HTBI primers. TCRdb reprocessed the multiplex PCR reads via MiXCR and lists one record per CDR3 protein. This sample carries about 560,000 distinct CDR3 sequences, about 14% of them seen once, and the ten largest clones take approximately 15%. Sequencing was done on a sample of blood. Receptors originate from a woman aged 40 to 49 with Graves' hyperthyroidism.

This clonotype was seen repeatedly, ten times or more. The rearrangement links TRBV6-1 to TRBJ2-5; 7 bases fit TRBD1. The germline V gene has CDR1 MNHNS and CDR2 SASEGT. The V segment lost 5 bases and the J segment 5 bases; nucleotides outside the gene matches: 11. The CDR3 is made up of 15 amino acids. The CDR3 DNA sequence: TGTGCCAGCAGTTCCCTAGACAGGGTCTATGAGACCCAGTACTTC. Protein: CASSSLDRVYETQYF.

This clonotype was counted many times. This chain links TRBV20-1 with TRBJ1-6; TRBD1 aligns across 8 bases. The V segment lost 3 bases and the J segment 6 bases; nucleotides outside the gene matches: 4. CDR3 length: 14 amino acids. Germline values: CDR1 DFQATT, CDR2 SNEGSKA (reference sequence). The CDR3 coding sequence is TGCAGTGCTAGGGAAGACAGGGGTAATTCACCCCTCCACTTT. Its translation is CSAREDRGNSPLHF.

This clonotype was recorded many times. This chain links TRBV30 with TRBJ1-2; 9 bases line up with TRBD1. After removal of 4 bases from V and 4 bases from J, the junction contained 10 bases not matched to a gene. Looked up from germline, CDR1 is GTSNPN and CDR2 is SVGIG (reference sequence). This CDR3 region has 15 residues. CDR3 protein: CAWMRTGAFPYGYTF. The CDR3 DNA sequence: TGTGCCTGGATGAGGACAGGGGCCTTTCCCTATGGCTACACCTTC. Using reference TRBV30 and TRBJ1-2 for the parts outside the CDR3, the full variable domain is SQTIHQWPATLVQPVGSPLSLECTVEGTSNPNLYWYRQAAGRGLQLLFYSVGIGQISSEVPQNLSASRPQDRQFILSSKKLLLSDSGFYLCAWMRTGAFPYGYTFGSGTRLTVV.

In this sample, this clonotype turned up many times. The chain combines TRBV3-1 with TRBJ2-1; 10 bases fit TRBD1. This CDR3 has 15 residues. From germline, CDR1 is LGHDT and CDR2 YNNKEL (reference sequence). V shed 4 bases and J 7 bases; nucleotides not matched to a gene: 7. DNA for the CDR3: TGTGCCAGCAGCCTACCCGGGACAGGGGTTAATGAGCAGTTCTTC. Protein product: CASSLPGTGVNEQFF.

CDR3 bases: TGTGCCAGCAGCTTGGTATCTAGTCCCCATGAGCAGTTCTTC. It translates to CASSLVSSPHEQFF. V usage is TRBV5-8 and J usage is TRBJ2-1, with no clear D. Germline CDR1 reads SGHTS; CDR2 reads YDEGEE. V lost 0 bases, J lost 8 bases, and 12 bases lay in between. The CDR3 consists of 14 residues.

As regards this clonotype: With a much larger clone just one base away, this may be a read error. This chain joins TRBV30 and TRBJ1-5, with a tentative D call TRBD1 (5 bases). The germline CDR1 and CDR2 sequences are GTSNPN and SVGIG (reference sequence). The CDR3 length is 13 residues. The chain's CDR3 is CARSRQGSQPQHF. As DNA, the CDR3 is TGTGCCCGGAGTCGGCAGGGAAGTCAGCCCCAGCATTTT. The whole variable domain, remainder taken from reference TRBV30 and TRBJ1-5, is SQTIHQWPATLVQPVGSPLSLECTVEGTSNPNLYWYRQAAGRGLQLLFYSVGIGQISSEVPQNLSASRPQDRQFILSSKKLLLSDSGFYLCARSRQGSQPQHFGDGTRLSIL.

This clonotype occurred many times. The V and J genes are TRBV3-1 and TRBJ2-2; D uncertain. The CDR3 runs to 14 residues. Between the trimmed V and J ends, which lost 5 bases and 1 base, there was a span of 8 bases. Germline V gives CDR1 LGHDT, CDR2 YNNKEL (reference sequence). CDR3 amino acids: CASSFSQNTGELFF. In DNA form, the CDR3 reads TGTGCCAGCAGCTTTAGTCAGAACACCGGGGAGCTGTTTTTT.

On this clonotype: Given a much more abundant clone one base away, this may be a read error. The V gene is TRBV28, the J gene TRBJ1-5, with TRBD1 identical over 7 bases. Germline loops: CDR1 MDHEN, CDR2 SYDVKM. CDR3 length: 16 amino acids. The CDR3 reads CASRPTGAPNNQPQDF. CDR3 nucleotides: TGTGCCAGCAGGCCAACAGGGGCCCCAAACAATCAGCCCCAGGATTTT.

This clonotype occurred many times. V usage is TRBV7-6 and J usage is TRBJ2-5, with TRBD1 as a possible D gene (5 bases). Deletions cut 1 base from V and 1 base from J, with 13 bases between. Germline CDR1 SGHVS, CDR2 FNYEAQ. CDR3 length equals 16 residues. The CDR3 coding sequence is TGTGCCAGCAGCTTAGGAGTTACAGGCGCCCAAGAGACCCAGTACTTC. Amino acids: CASSLGVTGAQETQYF.

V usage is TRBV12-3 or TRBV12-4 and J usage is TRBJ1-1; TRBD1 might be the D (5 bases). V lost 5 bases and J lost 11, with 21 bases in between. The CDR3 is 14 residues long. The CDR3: CASSRQGFRGEAFF. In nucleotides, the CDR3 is TGTGCCAGCAGTCGTCAGGGATTTAGGGGTGAGGCTTTCTTT.

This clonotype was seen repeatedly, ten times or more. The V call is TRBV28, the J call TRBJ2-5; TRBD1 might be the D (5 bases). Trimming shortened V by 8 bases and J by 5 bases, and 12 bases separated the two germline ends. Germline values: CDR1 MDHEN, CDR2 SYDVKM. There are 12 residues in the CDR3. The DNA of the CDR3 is TGTGCCAGCTCGCAGGGTGTTGAGACCCAGTACTTC. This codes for CASSQGVETQYF.

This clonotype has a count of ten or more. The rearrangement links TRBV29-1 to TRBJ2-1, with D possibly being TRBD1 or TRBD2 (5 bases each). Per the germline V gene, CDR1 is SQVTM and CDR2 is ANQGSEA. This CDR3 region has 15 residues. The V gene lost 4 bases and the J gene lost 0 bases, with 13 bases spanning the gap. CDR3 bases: TGCAGCGTTGTGCGAGCAGGGAGCTCCTACAATGAGCAGTTCTTC. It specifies CSVVRAGSSYNEQFF.

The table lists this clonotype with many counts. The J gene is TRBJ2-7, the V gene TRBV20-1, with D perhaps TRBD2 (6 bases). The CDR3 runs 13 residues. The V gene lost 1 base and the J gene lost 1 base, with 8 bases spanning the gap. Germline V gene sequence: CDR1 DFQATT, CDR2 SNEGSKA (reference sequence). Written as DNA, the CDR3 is TGCAGTGCTAGAGGGACTAATTCCTACGAGCAGTACTTC. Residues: CSARGTNSYEQYF.

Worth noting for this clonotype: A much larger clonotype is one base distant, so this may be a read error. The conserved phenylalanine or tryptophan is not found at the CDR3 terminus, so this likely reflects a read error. The CDR3 sequence is CASSITGTSGTGDTDTQYV. CDR3 sequence (DNA): TGTGCCAGCAGCATTACCGGGACTAGCGGGACGGGTGACACAGATACGCAGTATGTT. The rearrangement joins TRBV13 to TRBJ2-3; TRBD2 matches at 13 bases. Germline assignment: CDR1 PRHDT and CDR2 FYEKMQ (reference sequence). The CDR3 is 19 amino acids. Trimming took 5 bases from V and 2 from J; bases not matched to a gene: 13.

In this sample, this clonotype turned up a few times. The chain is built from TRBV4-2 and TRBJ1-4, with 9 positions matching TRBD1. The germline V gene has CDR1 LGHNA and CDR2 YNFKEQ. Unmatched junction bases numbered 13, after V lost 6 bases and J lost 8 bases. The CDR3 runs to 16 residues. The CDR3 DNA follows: TGTGCCAGCAGTGATAGGACACAGGGGGCGTGGGAAAAACTGTTTTTT. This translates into CASSDRTQGAWEKLFF.

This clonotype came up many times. The CDR3 here is CASSLPASDHEQYF. The CDR3 DNA reads TGTGCCAGCAGCTTACCGGCCTCGGACCACGAGCAGTACTTC. V is TRBV11-1 and J is TRBJ2-7; D unresolved. CDR3 length: 14 amino acids. Germline CDR1 and CDR2: SGHAT and FQDESV (reference sequence). Trimming took off 2 bases at V and 5 bases at J, with 13 bases between the two ends.

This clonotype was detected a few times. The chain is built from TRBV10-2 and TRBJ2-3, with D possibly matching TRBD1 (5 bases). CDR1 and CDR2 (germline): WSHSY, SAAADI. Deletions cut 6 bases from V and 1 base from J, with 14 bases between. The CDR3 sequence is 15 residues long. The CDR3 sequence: CASSAVGARTDTQYF. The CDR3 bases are TGCGCCAGCAGCGCCGTTGGGGCCCGCACAGATACGCAGTATTTT.

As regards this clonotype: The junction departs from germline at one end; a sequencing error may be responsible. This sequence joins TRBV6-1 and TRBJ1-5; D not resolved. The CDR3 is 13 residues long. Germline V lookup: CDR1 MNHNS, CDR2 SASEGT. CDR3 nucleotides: TGTGCCAGCAGTGACAAACTTAATCAGCTCCAGCATTTT. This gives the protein CASSDKLNQLQHF.

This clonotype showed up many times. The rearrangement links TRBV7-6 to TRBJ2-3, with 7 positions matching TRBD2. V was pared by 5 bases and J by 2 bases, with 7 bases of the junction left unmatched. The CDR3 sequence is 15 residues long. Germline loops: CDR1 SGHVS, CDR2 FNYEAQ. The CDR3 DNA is TGTGCCAGCAGCGCTTCAGCGGGGTACACAGATACGCAGTATTTT. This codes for CASSASAGYTDTQYF.

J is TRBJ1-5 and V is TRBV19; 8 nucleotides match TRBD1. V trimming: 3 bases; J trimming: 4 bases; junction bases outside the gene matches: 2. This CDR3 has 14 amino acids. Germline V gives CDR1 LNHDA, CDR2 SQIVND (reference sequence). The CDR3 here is CASSIGTGNQPQHF. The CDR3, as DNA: TGTGCCAGTAGTATTGGGACAGGTAATCAGCCCCAGCATTTT.

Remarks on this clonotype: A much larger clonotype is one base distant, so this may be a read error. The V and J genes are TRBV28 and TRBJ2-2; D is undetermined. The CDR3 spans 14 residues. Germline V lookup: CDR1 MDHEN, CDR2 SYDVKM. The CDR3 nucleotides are TGTGCCCGCAGATACGGTCCGAACACCGGGGAGCTGTTTTTT. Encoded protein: CARRYGPNTGELFF.